A single sample gave rise to the 29 T cell receptor beta chains below, sequenced in a study of somatic mutations in cytotoxic T cells in rheumatoid arthritis. The table came from immunoSEQ multiplex PCR; TCRdb's copy has only in-frame clones and leaves some out. The table includes 15,000 to 20,000 clones, approximately 80% detected once. The sample taken for sequencing was CD8+ T cells sorted from blood. The receptor source for this set is an adult with rheumatoid arthritis.

This clone has only one observation. This chain uses TRBV5-1 with TRBJ1-1; TRBD1 matches at 8 bases. Germline CDR1 and CDR2: SGHRS and YFSETQ. V dropped 1 base and J dropped 5; count of bases not matched to a gene: 1. The CDR3 covers 13 residues. The CDR3 DNA reads as TGCGCCAGCAGCTTGAACAGGGGGACTGAAGCTTTCTTT. Its protein is CASSLNRGTEAFF.

In its sample, this clone was seen once. The chain has TRBV28 and TRBJ2-1; 9 nucleotides match TRBD2. The V gene end was trimmed by 2 bases and the J gene end by 6 bases; junction bases not matched to a gene: 8. CDR3 length: 16 residues. In germline, CDR1 is MDHEN, CDR2 SYDVKM. CDR3 in DNA: TGTGCCAGCAGTTTAGAAGGGATAGCGGGGGTCAATGAGCAGTTCTTC. This encodes CASSLEGIAGVNEQFF. Combining the CDR3 with reference TRBV28 and TRBJ2-1 gives the whole variable domain DVKVTQSSRYLVKRTGEKVFLECVQDMDHENMFWYRQDPGLGLRLIYFSYDVKMKEKGDIPEGYSVSREKKERFSLILESASTNQTSMYLCASSLEGIAGVNEQFFGPGTRLTVL.

In its sample, this clone was seen a few times. The V call is TRBV25-1, the J call TRBJ1-6; 8 bases are shared with TRBD1. Germline values: CDR1 MGHDK, CDR2 SYGVNS. Losses at the gene ends were 7 bases for V and 3 bases for J; bases not matched to a gene: 5. This CDR3 has 15 residues. CDR3 amino acids: CASTGGADYNSPLHF. CDR3 nucleotides: TGTGCCAGCACAGGGGGCGCGGACTATAATTCACCCCTCCACTTT.

The gene calls are TRBV19 and TRBJ1-1; D gene uncertain. Germline V CDR1 and CDR2: LNHDA, SQIVND (reference sequence). V was pared by 7 bases and J by 10 bases, with 16 bases between. CDR3 length equals 12 residues. The CDR3 protein is CASMGRRPGAFF. CDR3 DNA: TGTGCCAGTATGGGGAGACGACCGGGAGCTTTCTTT.

In DNA, the CDR3 is TGCGCCAGCAGCCACTTAGTGGGACTAGCGACCAATGAGCAGTTCTTC. It encodes CASSHLVGLATNEQFF. The gene calls are TRBV4-1 and TRBJ2-1; 10 bases line up with TRBD2. V trimming: 3 bases; J trimming: 6 bases; junction bases outside the gene matches: 8. This CDR3 is built from 16 residues. CDR1 and CDR2 from the germline V gene are MGHRA and YSYEKL.

The chain employs TRBV6-5 and TRBJ1-2; 7 bases align to TRBD1. The V gene's germline CDR1 is MNHEY and CDR2 SVGAGI. The CDR3 covers 15 residues. The junction had 7 bases not matched to a gene; V was cut back by 5 bases and J by 1 base. The CDR3: CASSSPPGGNYGYTF. CDR3 bases: TGTGCCAGCAGTAGTCCCCCAGGGGGTAACTATGGCTACACCTTC.

This clone was counted between two and nine times. The chain joins TRBV5-1 to TRBJ2-7; 8 bases line up with TRBD1. With V trimmed by 3 bases and J by 4 bases, 6 bases remained unmatched. Germline V gene sequence: CDR1 SGHRS, CDR2 YFSETQ. This CDR3 spans 14 amino acids. The DNA for the CDR3 is TGCGCCAGCAGCTCTGGGACAGGTGTATACGAGCAGTACTTC. Translating it yields CASSSGTGVYEQYF.

The CDR3 reads CASSLGRPRYEQYF. The CDR3 DNA reads as TGTGCCAGCAGCTTGGGTCGTCCGAGGTACGAGCAGTACTTC. This sequence joins TRBV5-5 and TRBJ2-7, with no clear D. This CDR3 has 14 residues. The germline gives CDR1 SGHKS, CDR2 YYEKEE (reference sequence). V was cut by 0 bases and J by 4 bases, with 11 bases left in between.

J is TRBJ1-6 and V is TRBV2; possibly TRBD1 for D (6 bases). CDR1 is SNHLY, CDR2 FYNNEI, per germline. The CDR3 has 17 amino acids. V was trimmed by 6 bases and J by 0 bases, leaving 15 bases between them. The DNA for the CDR3 is TGTGCCAGCAGCTACAGGGCCGCGAGCTCCTATAATTCACCCCTCCACTTT. Translating it yields CASSYRAASSYNSPLHF.

This clone appeared a few times. The chain combines TRBV5-4 with TRBJ2-1; TRBD2 matches at 11 bases. V gave up 2 bases and J gave up 6 bases; unmatched junction bases: 1. Germline V CDR1 and CDR2: SGHNT, YYREEE (reference sequence). The CDR3 covers 14 residues. CDR3 bases: TGTGCCAGCAGCTTTAGCGGGGGGGCCAATGAGCAGTTCTTC. This codes for CASSFSGGANEQFF.

The chain links TRBV6-1 to TRBJ1-1; no firm D call. Trimming took 2 bases from V and 1 from J, leaving 14 bases between them. CDR3 length: 16 amino acids. The germline V gene has CDR1 MNHNS and CDR2 SASEGT. This chain's CDR3 is CASSELRERRNTEAFF. The CDR3 DNA sequence: TGTGCCAGCAGTGAACTAAGGGAAAGGAGGAACACTGAAGCTTTCTTT.

The V call is TRBV27, the J call TRBJ1-2; 8 bases are a match to TRBD1. The J segment lost 4 bases and the V segment lost 1 base, leaving 11 bases of the junction unmatched. This CDR3 comprises 17 residues. Germline CDR1 reads MNHEY; CDR2 reads SMNVEV (reference sequence). The CDR3: CASSLYSSTGVTYGYTF. DNA of the CDR3: TGTGCCAGCAGTTTATACTCTTCGACAGGGGTTACCTATGGCTACACCTTC.

The V and J genes are TRBV9 and TRBJ1-1, with TRBD1 as a possible D gene (6 bases). Trimming removed 4 bases from V and 1 base from J, with 11 bases in between. This CDR3 has 14 residues. Per the germline V gene, CDR1 is SGDLS and CDR2 is YYNGEE. This CDR3 is CASSTQTGNTEAFF. Here the CDR3 DNA reads TGTGCCAGCAGCACCCAGACAGGGAACACTGAAGCTTTCTTT.

This sequence joins TRBV19 and TRBJ2-2; D tentatively fits TRBD1 or TRBD2 (6 bases each). In germline, CDR1 is LNHDA, CDR2 SQIVND (reference sequence). The CDR3 has 16 residues. The V end was cut by 10 bases, the J end by 4 bases, with 22 bases between. In nucleotides, the CDR3 is TGTGCCACCACGGCGACGGAACAGGGACTCACCGGGGAGCTGTTTTTT. Its translation: CATTATEQGLTGELFF. Full variable domain (outside the CDR3, taken from reference TRBV19 and TRBJ2-2): DGGITQSPKYLFRKEGQNVTLSCEQNLNHDAMYWYRQDPGQGLRLIYYSQIVNDFQKGDIAEGYSVSREKKESFPLTVTSAQKNPTAFYLCATTATEQGLTGELFFGEGSRLTVL.

The chain uses TRBV4-1 and TRBJ2-1; 10 bases map to TRBD1. CDR1 is MGHRA, CDR2 YSYEKL, per germline. The ends lost 3 bases at V and 4 bases at J; junction bases unmatched: 3. The CDR3 totals 15 residues. CDR3 in amino acids: CASSQGQGLYNEQFF. CDR3 DNA: TGCGCCAGCAGCCAGGGACAGGGGTTATACAATGAGCAGTTCTTC.

The V and J genes are TRBV5-5 and TRBJ1-5; D not certain. Germline values: CDR1 SGHKS, CDR2 YYEKEE (reference sequence). The CDR3 spans 15 residues. Trimming pared 0 bases from V and 0 bases from J, leaving 7 bases between. CDR3 DNA: TGTGCCAGCAGCTTGGACGTCTATAGCAATCAGCCCCAGCATTTT. It encodes CASSLDVYSNQPQHF. Drawing the rest from reference TRBV5-5 and TRBJ1-5, the complete variable domain is DAGVTQSPTHLIKTRGQQVTLRCSPISGHKSVSWYQQVLGQGPQFIFQYYEKEERGRGNFPDRFSARQFPNYSSELNVNALLLGDSALYLCASSLDVYSNQPQHFGDGTRLSIL.

The chain has TRBV9 and TRBJ1-4; 7 bases fit TRBD1. Unmatched junction bases numbered 2, after V lost 3 bases and J lost 3 bases. Germline V gene lookup returns CDR1 SGDLS and CDR2 YYNGEE. There are 14 residues in the CDR3. CDR3 region: CASSEGAANEKLFF. As DNA, the CDR3 is TGTGCCAGCAGCGAGGGGGCGGCTAATGAAAAACTGTTTTTT.

This clone came up a few times. CDR3 amino acids: CASSETSGGQNEQFF. CDR3 in DNA: TGTGCCAGCAGTGAAACTAGCGGGGGTCAGAATGAGCAGTTCTTC. V and J are TRBV6-4 and TRBJ2-1; 11 nucleotides match TRBD2. The trim removed 3 bases at V and 7 bases at J, leaving 5 bases unmatched. The CDR3 consists of 15 residues. Germline loops: CDR1 MRHNA, CDR2 SNTAGT.

V gene TRBV28 combines with J gene TRBJ1-6; no firm D call. The CDR3 spans 19 residues. Germline V gene lookup returns CDR1 MDHEN and CDR2 SYDVKM. Trimming shortened V by 3 bases and J by 3 bases, and 21 bases separated the two germline ends. For the CDR3, the DNA is TGTGCCAGCAGTTTCCCCCCCGGGCCCCTTCTCATCTATAATTCACCCCTCCACTTT. Its translation: CASSFPPGPLLIYNSPLHF.

This sequence joins TRBV15 and TRBJ2-2, with D tentatively TRBD1 or TRBD2 (5 bases each). The CDR3 has 17 residues. Trimming shortened V by 1 base and J by 2 bases, and 14 bases separated the two germline ends. CDR1 and CDR2 from the germline V gene are LNHNV and YYDKDF (reference sequence). The CDR3 DNA sequence: TGTGCCACCAGCAGAGGCCCGGGACGCCTAAACACCGGGGAGCTGTTTTTT. Amino acids: CATSRGPGRLNTGELFF.

This clone was observed once. This chain uses TRBV4-1 with TRBJ2-3, with D tentatively TRBD1 (5 bases). The CDR3 sequence is 15 residues long. Per germline, CDR1 MGHRA and CDR2 YSYEKL. V was pared by 2 bases and J by 2 bases, with 11 bases between. The CDR3 coding sequence is TGCGCCAGCAGCCAAACGGACACGTCCACAGATACGCAGTATTTT. Translated, it gives CASSQTDTSTDTQYF.

The chain uses TRBV11-1 and TRBJ2-7; TRBD1 agrees at 7 bases. This CDR3 spans 16 amino acids. The junction had 7 bases not matched to a gene; V was cut back by 1 base and J by 1 base. The germline V gene has CDR1 SGHAT and CDR2 FQDESV (reference sequence). Here the CDR3 DNA reads TGTGCCAGCAGCTTAGGGGCAGGGGGATCATCCTACGAGCAGTACGTC. Its protein product is CASSLGAGGSSYEQYV.

The chain employs TRBV29-1 and TRBJ1-2; D is perhaps TRBD1 (5 bases). V lost 5 bases and J 7 bases, leaving 11 bases between the germline ends. The CDR3 runs 11 residues. Germline V gene data show CDR1 as SQVTM and CDR2 as ANQGSEA. CDR3 in amino acids: CSVRDQGGYTF. In nucleotides, the CDR3 is TGCAGCGTTCGCGACCAGGGTGGCTACACCTTC.

This chain connects TRBV28 to TRBJ1-4, with a tentative D call TRBD1 (5 bases). The V end lost 4 bases, the J end lost 7 bases, and 22 bases lay between the germline ends. CDR1 and CDR2 (germline): MDHEN, SYDVKM. This CDR3 comprises 17 residues. The CDR3 DNA sequence: TGTGCCAGCAGTTCCCCGGGGAGGAAAGGGGTGGGTGAAAAACTGTTTTTT. Translated: CASSSPGRKGVGEKLFF. Together with reference TRBV28 and TRBJ1-4, the CDR3 gives the full variable domain: DVKVTQSSRYLVKRTGEKVFLECVQDMDHENMFWYRQDPGLGLRLIYFSYDVKMKEKGDIPEGYSVSREKKERFSLILESASTNQTSMYLCASSSPGRKGVGEKLFFGSGTQLSVL.

The chain couples TRBV5-8 to TRBJ2-7; TRBD1 might be the D (6 bases). Trimming removed 3 bases at V and 3 bases at J, with 10 bases between. This CDR3 is built from 13 residues. Per germline, CDR1 SGHTS and CDR2 YDEGEE. The DNA for the CDR3 is TGTGCCAGCAGCTCCGGGACATACTACGAGCAGTACGTC. This translates into CASSSGTYYEQYV.

The gene calls are TRBV6-4 and TRBJ2-1, with 8 bases that match TRBD2. The CDR3 is made up of 16 amino acids. The J segment lost 4 bases and the V segment lost 2 bases, leaving 7 bases of the junction unmatched. Germline V gene sequence: CDR1 MRHNA, CDR2 SNTAGT. The CDR3 here is CASSDAGGAGYNEQFF. CDR3 sequence (DNA): TGTGCCAGCAGTGACGCCGGGGGGGCCGGGTACAATGAGCAGTTCTTC.

The chain recombines TRBV4-2 with TRBJ2-3; 8 bases line up with TRBD1. CDR1 and CDR2 (germline): LGHNA, YNFKEQ. J lost 6 bases, V lost 5 bases, and 10 bases had no gene match. The CDR3 has 15 residues. Written as DNA, the CDR3 is TGTGCCAGCAGCGGACCGACAGGGGATGTGGATACGCAGTATTTT. This translates into CASSGPTGDVDTQYF.

The rearrangement joins TRBV28 to TRBJ1-2, with D uncertain. The CDR3 consists of 14 residues. Trimming took 3 bases from V and 0 from J, leaving 8 bases between them. Germline CDR1 reads MDHEN; CDR2 reads SYDVKM. For the CDR3, the DNA is TGTGCCAGCAGTTTGAGAGGGACTAACTATGGCTACACCTTC. As protein: CASSLRGTNYGYTF.

DNA of the CDR3: TGTGCCAGCAGTGAGGGGGTAAGGGTAGCAGATACGCAGTATTTT. This encodes CASSEGVRVADTQYF. This chain links TRBV6-1 with TRBJ2-3, with D perhaps TRBD1 or TRBD2 (5 bases each). Per germline, CDR1 MNHNS and CDR2 SASEGT. The length of the CDR3 is 15 residues. V gave up 3 bases and J gave up 4 bases, with 14 bases separating them.